These 19 T cell receptor beta chains share one sample of origin, sequenced in a study of long-term antiretroviral therapy in people with HIV. Researchers ran immunoSEQ v3.0 at survey level. Profiled with immunoSEQ multiplex PCR; TCRdb holds only in-frame clones, not every one. The table lists about 29,000 clones, approximately 90% of them singletons. This specimen was unsorted PBMCs, taken 3.2 years before starting antiretroviral therapy. The receptors were gathered from a man aged 50 to 59 with HIV.

The rearrangement links TRBV10-2 to TRBJ2-5; TRBD2 aligns across 14 bases. V was pared by 6 bases and J by 7 bases, with 7 bases of the junction left unmatched. The CDR3 has 15 residues. CDR1 is WSHSY, CDR2 SAAADI, per germline. The CDR3 here is CASSRLAGGQGTQYF. The DNA for the CDR3 is TGCGCCAGCAGCCGACTAGCGGGAGGGCAGGGGACCCAGTACTTC.

J is TRBJ1-1 and V is TRBV5-1; unclear D gene. In germline, CDR1 is SGHRS, CDR2 YFSETQ. Trimming pared 1 base from V and 0 bases from J, leaving 19 bases between. The CDR3 runs 18 residues. This CDR3 reads CASSLSAVKGLMNTEAFF. CDR3 bases: TGCGCCAGCAGCTTGTCTGCGGTAAAAGGGTTAATGAACACTGAAGCTTTCTTT.

Only one count was recorded for this clone. V is TRBV19 and J is TRBJ2-5; D gene unclear. CDR3 length equals 12 residues. CDR1 LNHDA and CDR2 SQIVND come from the germline V gene (reference sequence). Trimming took off 7 bases at V and 5 bases at J, with 11 bases between the two ends. The CDR3 coding sequence is TGTGCCAGTACCTATAATGAGGAGACCCAGTACTTC. It codes for CASTYNEETQYF.

The genes are TRBV29-1 and TRBJ1-1; perhaps TRBD1 as D (5 bases). Germline values: CDR1 SQVTM, CDR2 ANQGSEA. The CDR3 has 12 amino acids. The germline V and J ends were trimmed by 7 bases and 4 bases, with 13 bases remaining between them. Here the CDR3 reads CSARDVGTEAFF. The CDR3 nucleotides are TGCAGCGCCAGGGATGTTGGCACTGAAGCTTTCTTT.

The chain recombines TRBV2 with TRBJ2-6; D not resolved. Trimming left V 6 bases short and J 0 bases short, with 9 bases between. The germline V gene has CDR1 SNHLY and CDR2 FYNNEI. The CDR3 has 15 residues. CDR3 protein: CASRVESSGANVLTF. The CDR3 DNA is TGTGCCAGCAGAGTTGAGAGCTCTGGGGCCAACGTCCTGACTTTC.

The CDR3 DNA is TGTGCCAGCAGCTTAGGAGGATTTCAGTTTAATAGCAATCAGCCCCAGCATTTT. Its protein is CASSLGGFQFNSNQPQHF. The chain has TRBV7-8 and TRBJ1-5; D gene uncertain. V was pared by 1 base and J by 0 bases, with 16 bases between. The CDR3 has 18 amino acids. Germline V lookup: CDR1 SGHVS, CDR2 FQNEAQ.

The chain employs TRBV9 and TRBJ2-7; 10 bases are a match to TRBD1. This CDR3 comprises 20 residues. Trimming cost V 4 bases and J 5 bases; bases outside gene matches: 24. Germline V gene lookup returns CDR1 SGDLS and CDR2 YYNGEE. The CDR3 reads CASSPRSPSSGQGSAHEQYF. The CDR3 region has the DNA TGTGCCAGCAGCCCACGGAGCCCAAGCTCGGGACAGGGGTCTGCCCACGAGCAGTACTTC.

This clone showed up just once. J is TRBJ2-3 and V is TRBV2; 9 bases agree with TRBD2. Germline CDR1 reads SNHLY; CDR2 reads FYNNEI. The CDR3 loop spans 17 amino acids. V lost 6 bases, J lost 2 bases, and 12 bases stayed unmatched. The CDR3 nucleotides read TGTGCCAGCAGCGACGGCAGACTAGCGGAACTCACAGATACGCAGTATTTT. This sequence encodes CASSDGRLAELTDTQYF. Full variable domain (rest looked up from reference TRBV2 and TRBJ2-3): EPEVTQTPSHQVTQMGQEVILRCVPISNHLYFYWYRQILGQKVEFLVSFYNNEISEKSEIFDDQFSVERPDGSNFTLKIRSTKLEDSAMYFCASSDGRLAELTDTQYFGPGTRLTVL.

The J gene is TRBJ2-1, the V gene TRBV5-6; unclear D gene. The CDR3 is made up of 13 amino acids. CDR1 and CDR2 (germline): SGHDT, YYEEEE. Trimming took off 1 base at V and 5 bases at J, with 7 bases between the two ends. CDR3 region: CASSLSTHNEQFF. The CDR3 coding sequence is TGTGCCAGCAGCTTGTCAACACACAATGAGCAGTTCTTC.

The chain couples TRBV5-4 to TRBJ2-7, with a weak D call TRBD2 (5 bases). This CDR3 spans 14 amino acids. CDR1 is SGHNT, CDR2 YYREEE, per germline (reference sequence). V was trimmed by 0 bases and J by 3 bases, leaving 10 bases between them. Here the CDR3 DNA reads TGTGCCAGCAGCTTGGGGGTCCGGGACTACGAGCAGTACTTC. Its protein is CASSLGVRDYEQYF.

This clone occurred once. V and J are TRBV7-9 and TRBJ2-7; D gene ambiguous. Trimming took off 0 bases at V and 0 bases at J, with 6 bases between the two ends. The CDR3 totals 14 residues. Germline V gene sequence: CDR1 SEHNR, CDR2 FQNEAQ (reference sequence). CDR3 residues: CASSLARSSYEQYF. The CDR3 region has the DNA TGTGCCAGCAGCTTAGCCCGGAGCTCCTACGAGCAGTACTTC.

V usage is TRBV16 and J usage is TRBJ1-5, with TRBD1 matching 7 bases. CDR1 is KGHSY, CDR2 FQNENV, per germline. The trim removed 0 bases at V and 3 bases at J, leaving 8 bases unmatched. CDR3 length: 17 amino acids. For the CDR3, the DNA is TGTGCCAGCAGCCAATCGATTTCGGGACAGTTCAATCAGCCCCAGCATTTT. Protein sequence: CASSQSISGQFNQPQHF.

The CDR3 coding sequence is TGTGCCAGCAGAGCAGGGTTGGGGACCCAGTACTTC. The encoded protein is CASRAGLGTQYF. This sequence joins TRBV6-5 and TRBJ2-5; TRBD1 might be the D (5 bases). The germline gives CDR1 MNHEY, CDR2 SVGAGI. This CDR3 spans 12 amino acids. V was clipped by 6 bases and J by 7 bases, with 12 bases between them.

The chain employs TRBV7-6 and TRBJ2-6; TRBD2 matches 7 bases. CDR1 and CDR2 from the germline V gene are SGHVS and FNYEAQ. V shed 1 base, J shed 1 base, and the junction held 1 base outside the gene matches. The CDR3 totals 16 residues. The DNA for the CDR3 is TGTGCCAGCAGCTTAGGGGGGGGATCTGGGGCCAACGTCCTGACTTTC. Protein: CASSLGGGSGANVLTF.

The chain employs TRBV5-8 and TRBJ1-4; D gene ambiguous. The CDR3 totals 12 residues. The V and J ends lost 0 bases and 10 bases respectively, with 7 bases between them. Germline CDR1 reads SGHTS; CDR2 reads YDEGEE. The CDR3 nucleotides read TGTGCCAGCAGCTTGGCGAGGGTAAAACTGTTTTTT. Encoded protein: CASSLARVKLFF.

This clone appeared once. The gene calls are TRBV2 and TRBJ2-5; D might be TRBD1 or TRBD2, each matching 6 bases. V gave up 7 bases and J gave up 2 bases, with 11 bases separating them. The CDR3 loop spans 13 amino acids. Germline values: CDR1 SNHLY, CDR2 FYNNEI. As DNA, the CDR3 is TGTGCCAGCACGGGGGCAGATCAAGAGACCCAGTACTTC. It is translated as CASTGADQETQYF. The full variable domain, with the rest looked up from reference TRBV2 and TRBJ2-5, is EPEVTQTPSHQVTQMGQEVILRCVPISNHLYFYWYRQILGQKVEFLVSFYNNEISEKSEIFDDQFSVERPDGSNFTLKIRSTKLEDSAMYFCASTGADQETQYFGPGTRLLVL.

V and J are TRBV2 and TRBJ1-4, with TRBD1 identical over 8 bases. The V segment lost 7 bases and the J segment 0 bases; nucleotides outside the gene matches: 4. The germline gives CDR1 SNHLY, CDR2 FYNNEI. The CDR3 extends over 15 amino acids. CDR3 nucleotide sequence: TGTGCCAGCAAGTGGACAGGGTCAACTAATGAAAAACTGTTTTTT. It specifies CASKWTGSTNEKLFF. The variable domain in full, with the rest retrieved from reference TRBV2 and TRBJ1-4, is EPEVTQTPSHQVTQMGQEVILRCVPISNHLYFYWYRQILGQKVEFLVSFYNNEISEKSEIFDDQFSVERPDGSNFTLKIRSTKLEDSAMYFCASKWTGSTNEKLFFGSGTQLSVL.

V and J are TRBV5-1 and TRBJ1-5, with D uncertain. From germline, CDR1 is SGHRS and CDR2 YFSETQ. The CDR3 runs 13 residues. Trimming removed 3 bases from V and 4 bases from J, with 8 bases in between. The CDR3 DNA follows: TGCGCCAGCAGCTATGGGCGGAATCAGCCCCAGCATTTT. Translated, it gives CASSYGRNQPQHF. The variable domain in full, completed from reference TRBV5-1 and TRBJ1-5, reads KAGVTQTPRYLIKTRGQQVTLSCSPISGHRSVSWYQQTPGQGLQFLFEYFSETQRNKGNFPGRFSGRQFSNSRSEMNVSTLELGDSALYLCASSYGRNQPQHFGDGTRLSIL.

The rearrangement uses TRBV7-2 and TRBJ1-5; D ambiguous. The CDR3 runs to 14 residues. Germline V gives CDR1 SGHTA, CDR2 FQGNSA. The V gene lost 2 bases and the J gene lost 4 bases, with 9 bases spanning the gap. CDR3 nucleotides: TGTGCCAGCAGCTTACTCGGGCAGAATCAGCCCCAGCATTTT. Its translation: CASSLLGQNQPQHF. Together with reference TRBV7-2 and TRBJ1-5, the CDR3 gives the full variable domain: GAGVSQSPSNKVTEKGKDVELRCDPISGHTALYWYRQSLGQGLEFLIYFQGNSAPDKSGLPSDRFSAERTGGSVSTLTIQRTQQEDSAVYLCASSLLGQNQPQHFGDGTRLSIL.